These T cell receptor beta chains were read from a single sample in a study of blood T cell repertoires in COVID-19. The method was immunoSEQ multiplex PCR; TCRdb's version includes in-frame clones alone and lacks a portion of them. The sample lists about 200,000 clones, around four fifths seen once, with approximately 0.97% in the top ten. Sequencing was performed on peripheral blood. The receptors derive from a man between 60 and 75 years old with COVID-19, enrolled during active disease. Both conserved end residues are part of each CDR3. The D gene is left open where the match is weak. The size of a clone is reported for some rows only, either as once, few or many, or as a class for expanded clones.

>TRBV7-9|-|TRBJ1-1|14|-
TGTGCCAGCAGCTTAGAAAGGGCAGGGAATGAAGCTTTCTTT
CASSLERAGNEAFF
>TRBV7-9|-|TRBJ2-4|16|-
TGTGCCAGCAGCTCAGACCCCTCACTACCCAAAAACATTCAGTACTTC
CASSSDPSLPKNIQYF
>TRBV6-2/TRBV6-3|TRBD1|TRBJ1-1|16|-
TGTGCCAGCAGTTATACAGGGGGCGTCCGTAGGACTGAAGCTTTCTTT
CASSYTGGVRRTEAFF
>TRBV7-3|-|TRBJ2-1|13|-
TGTGCCAGCAGCCTGGGGACTTTCAATGAGCAGTTCTTC
CASSLGTFNEQFF
>TRBV28|TRBD1|TRBJ1-5|14|-
TGTGCCAGCAGTTTAATACAGGGGAGCCAGCCCCAGCATTTT
CASSLIQGSQPQHF
>TRBV7-6|TRBD2|TRBJ2-1|15|-
TGTGCCAGCAGCCCCCGGATTAGCGGGATAAATGAGCAGTTCTTC
CASSPRISGINEQFF
>TRBV10-3|-|TRBJ1-3|16|-
TGTGCCATCAGTGAAGAGGGAAGGTTGGGAGGAAACACCATATATTTT
CAISEEGRLGGNTIYF
>TRBV9|TRBD1|TRBJ2-3|15|-
TGTGCCAGCAGCGCACAGGGGGCAAACACAGATACGCAGTATTTT
CASSAQGANTDTQYF
>TRBV7-9|TRBD1|TRBJ1-1|13|-
TGTGCCAGCATCCAGACAGGGGTTACTGAAGCTTTCTTT
CASIQTGVTEAFF
>TRBV20-1|-|TRBJ2-3|14|-
TGCAGTGCTAGTTTACGGGGGGCAGTTGATACGCAGTATTTT
CSASLRGAVDTQYF
>TRBV2|TRBD1|TRBJ1-6|14|-
TGTGCCAGCAGTGGGGACAGGGGATTCTCACCCCTCCACTTT
CASSGDRGFSPLHF
>TRBV3-1/TRBV3-2|-|TRBJ1-5|14|-
TGTGCCAGCAGCCAAGTGGGGGGAAATCAGCCCCAGCATTTT
CASSQVGGNQPQHF
>TRBV29-1|TRBD2|TRBJ2-7|13|-
TGCAGCGCCGTGGGAGGGAACTCCTACGAGCAGTACTTC
CSAVGGNSYEQYF
>TRBV28|-|TRBJ2-7|13|-
TGTGCCAGCGGGATCGGGGTTACCTACGAGCAGTACTTC
CASGIGVTYEQYF
>TRBV5-1|TRBD2|TRBJ2-3|16|-
TGCGCCAGCAGCTTGGAGGGAGCGGGAGGGCGTAGGACGCAGTATTTT
CASSLEGAGGRRTQYF
>TRBV4-3|-|TRBJ1-1|18|once
TGCGCCAGCAGCCAAGAAGTCACCCAGACACGAAGGGGGTCTGAAGCTTTCTTT
CASSQEVTQTRRGSEAFF
>TRBV27|-|TRBJ1-6|14|-
TGTGCCAGCAGTAGCGGAGGGGTCGCTTCACCCCTCCACTTT
CASSSGGVASPLHF
>TRBV3-1/TRBV3-2|-|TRBJ1-4|13|once
TGTGCCAGCAGCCCAGATCGGTATGAAAAACTGTTTTTT
CASSPDRYEKLFF
>TRBV19|-|TRBJ1-1|13|-
TGTGCCAGTAGCACGACAGTAAACACTGAAGCTTTCTTT
CASSTTVNTEAFF
>TRBV15|-|TRBJ2-5|16|-
TGTGCCACCAGCAGAGATTTGTTAACAAAATGGGAGACCCAGTACTTC
CATSRDLLTKWETQYF
>TRBV19|TRBD2|TRBJ2-7|15|-
TGTGCCAGTAGAAGCGGGGACCTTAGACCCCACGAGCAGTACTTC
CASRSGDLRPHEQYF
>TRBV10-3|-|TRBJ1-6|13|-
TGTGCCATCGGGGGCAGGGGTAATTCACCCCTCCACTTT
CAIGGRGNSPLHF
>TRBV18|TRBD2|TRBJ2-7|15|-
TGTGCCAGCTCCAAAACTAGCGGAGGCACCTACGAGCAGTACTTC
CASSKTSGGTYEQYF
>TRBV13|TRBD2|TRBJ2-3|16|-
TGTGCCAGCAGCCTACGAGCGGGAGGGTTTGCAGATACGCAGTATTTT
CASSLRAGGFADTQYF
>TRBV4-1|TRBD1|TRBJ2-2|15|-
TGCGCCAGCAGCCAAGGGGACAGGGTCACCGGGGAGCTGTTTTTT
CASSQGDRVTGELFF
>TRBV7-2|TRBD1|TRBJ2-7|14|-
TGTGCCAGCAGCTTTGACAGGGGGCCGGACGAGCAGTACTTC
CASSFDRGPDEQYF
>TRBV30|-|TRBJ1-6|13|once
TGTGCCTGGAGTGCATCGGGAGATTCACCCCTCCACTTT
CAWSASGDSPLHF
>TRBV30|-|TRBJ2-2|17|-
TGTGCCTGGAGTCCCCCCCGGGGTAGGGGGTCAACCGGGGAGCTGTTTTTT
CAWSPPRGRGSTGELFF
>TRBV7-8|TRBD1|TRBJ1-2|15|-
TGTGCCAGCAGCCCAAGGACAGGGGCGAGCTATGGCTACACCTTC
CASSPRTGASYGYTF
>TRBV19|TRBD1|TRBJ1-1|15|-
TGTGCCAGTAGATTCGGACAGGGGGTTTATACTGAAGCTTTCTTT
CASRFGQGVYTEAFF
>TRBV7-7|-|TRBJ2-5|14|-
TGTGCCAGCAGCCGCGGCAGGGTGGGAGAGACCCAGTACTTC
CASSRGRVGETQYF
>TRBV5-6|TRBD1|TRBJ1-4|13|-
TGTGCCAGCAGTTCTACAGGGGTAGTGAGACTGTTTTTT
CASSSTGVVRLFF
>TRBV2|-|TRBJ1-6|17|-
TGTGCCAGCAGCGCCCGGGGGGGCGCGGGTTTTAATTCACCCCTCCACTTT
CASSARGGAGFNSPLHF
>TRBV10-3|-|TRBJ2-1|11|-
TGTGCCATCAGTCCCGGGGTTGAGCAGTTCTTC
CAISPGVEQFF
>TRBV7-9|TRBD1|TRBJ2-1|15|-
TGTGCCAGCAGCGCCGGGACAGGGGCTTACAATGAGCAGTTCTTC
CASSAGTGAYNEQFF
>TRBV3-1/TRBV3-2|TRBD2|TRBJ2-3|16|-
TGTGCCAGCAGCCTCAATGGGAGACTAGCGGGAGGGCCTGGGTATTTT
CASSLNGRLAGGPGYF
>TRBV4-2|-|TRBJ1-1|14|-
TGTGCCAGCAGCCAAGTGGTGGGGGGGACTGAAGCTTTCTTT
CASSQVVGGTEAFF
>TRBV6-5|TRBD1|TRBJ1-2|15|-
TGTGCCAGCAGTTTTCAACCGGGACAGGGGGACGGCTACACCTTC
CASSFQPGQGDGYTF
>TRBV4-1|TRBD1|TRBJ2-5|16|-
TGCGCCAGCAGCCAAGATCGGACAGGGGGTTTGGAGACCCAGTACTTC
CASSQDRTGGLETQYF
>TRBV27|-|TRBJ1-6|14|-
TGTGCCAGCAGTTCCGTCATGAGGCGTTCACCCCTCCACTTT
CASSSVMRRSPLHF
>TRBV27|TRBD2|TRBJ2-7|17|-
TGTGCCAGCAGTTTCGATCGTAGCGGGGCACCTACCTACGAGCAGTACTTC
CASSFDRSGAPTYEQYF
>TRBV7-9|TRBD1|TRBJ1-6|14|few
TGTGCCAGCAGCTTCGGACAGGGGAATTCACCCCTCCACTTT
CASSFGQGNSPLHF
>TRBV10-3|-|TRBJ1-5|14|-
TGTGCCATCAGTGAGTCGGGGGGGAATCAGCCCCAGCATTTT
CAISESGGNQPQHF
>TRBV7-9|-|TRBJ1-6|12|few
TGTGCCAGCAGCTTCCTAGACTCACCCCTCCACTTT
CASSFLDSPLHF
>TRBV18|-|TRBJ1-1|14|-
TGTGCCAGCTCACCTCCGACAGAGAACACTGAAGCTTTCTTT
CASSPPTENTEAFF
>TRBV18|TRBD1|TRBJ1-1|16|-
TGTGCCAGCTCACCGACTGGGACAGTAGCGAACACTGAAGCTTTCTTT
CASSPTGTVANTEAFF
>TRBV7-9|-|TRBJ2-1|12|-
TGTGCCAGCAGCCCCCTCCCCAATGAGCAGTTCTTC
CASSPLPNEQFF
>TRBV9|TRBD2|TRBJ2-5|16|once
TGTGCCAGCAGCGTAGGCGGACTAGCGGGAATAGAGACCCAGTACTTC
CASSVGGLAGIETQYF
>TRBV25-1|-|TRBJ2-1|17|-
TGTGCCAGCAGTACACAACAGGGGGGGATTATCAACAATGAGCAGTTCTTC
CASSTQQGGIINNEQFF
>TRBV10-1|TRBD2|TRBJ2-1|15|-
TGCGCCAGCGGTACGGGACTAGCCGGTTACAATGAGCAGTTCTTC
CASGTGLAGYNEQFF